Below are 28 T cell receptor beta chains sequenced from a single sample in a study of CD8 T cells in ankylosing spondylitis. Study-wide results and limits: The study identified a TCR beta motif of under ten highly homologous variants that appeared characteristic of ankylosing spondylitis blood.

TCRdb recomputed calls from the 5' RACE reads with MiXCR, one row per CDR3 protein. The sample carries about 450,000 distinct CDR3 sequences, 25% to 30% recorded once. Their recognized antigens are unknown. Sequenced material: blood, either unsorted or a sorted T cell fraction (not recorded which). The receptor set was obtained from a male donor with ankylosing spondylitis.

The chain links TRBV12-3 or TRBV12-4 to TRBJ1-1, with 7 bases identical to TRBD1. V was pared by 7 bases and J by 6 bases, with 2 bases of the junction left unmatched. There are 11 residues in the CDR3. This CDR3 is CASTDRAEAFF. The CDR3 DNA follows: TGTGCCAGCACCGACAGGGCTGAAGCTTTCTTT.

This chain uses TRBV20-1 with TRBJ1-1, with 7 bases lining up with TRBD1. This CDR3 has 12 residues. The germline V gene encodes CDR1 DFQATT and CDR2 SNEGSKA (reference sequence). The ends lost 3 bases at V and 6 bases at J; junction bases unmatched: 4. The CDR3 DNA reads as TGCAGTGCTAGGCGGGACAGCTCTGAAGCTTTCTTT. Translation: CSARRDSSEAFF.

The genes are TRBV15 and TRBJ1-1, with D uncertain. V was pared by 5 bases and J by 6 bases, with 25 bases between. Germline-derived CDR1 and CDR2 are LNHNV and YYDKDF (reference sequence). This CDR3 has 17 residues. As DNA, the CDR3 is TGTGCCACCAGCCCGGACTGGACCGTAAGGCGGACCGCTGAAGCTTTCTTT. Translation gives CATSPDWTVRRTAEAFF.

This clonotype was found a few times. CDR3 DNA: TGCGCCAGCAGCCTCAATAGTGGGGGAGGGCCCTCCTACGAGCAGTACTTC. Amino acid sequence: CASSLNSGGGPSYEQYF. This chain uses TRBV5-1 with TRBJ2-7; 7 nucleotides match TRBD2. CDR1 is SGHRS, CDR2 YFSETQ, per germline. V gave up 4 bases and J gave up 0 bases; unmatched junction bases: 13. The CDR3 loop spans 17 amino acids.

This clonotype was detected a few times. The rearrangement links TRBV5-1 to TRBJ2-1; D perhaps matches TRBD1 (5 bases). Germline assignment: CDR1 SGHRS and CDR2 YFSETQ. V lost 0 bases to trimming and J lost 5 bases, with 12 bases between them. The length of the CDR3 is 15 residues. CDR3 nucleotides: TGCGCCAGCAGCTTGGGACAGAACCCCAACAATGAGCAGTTCTTC. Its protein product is CASSLGQNPNNEQFF.

The CDR3 bases are TGTGCCAGCTCACCACCTGGGACTGTCCCTGGAAATGAGCAGTTCTTC. Its protein product is CASSPPGTVPGNEQFF. The chain links TRBV18 to TRBJ2-1; weak D call: TRBD2 (6 bases). Trimming removed 0 bases from V and 7 bases from J, with 16 bases in between. This CDR3 is 16 amino acids long. The germline V gene encodes CDR1 KGHSH and CDR2 LQKENI. Filled out from reference TRBV18 and TRBJ2-1, the complete variable domain reads NAGVMQNPRHLVRRRGQEARLRCSPMKGHSHVYWYRQLPEEGLKFMVYLQKENIIDESGMPKERFSAEFPKEGPSILRIQQVVRGDSAAYFCASSPPGTVPGNEQFFGPGTRLTVL.

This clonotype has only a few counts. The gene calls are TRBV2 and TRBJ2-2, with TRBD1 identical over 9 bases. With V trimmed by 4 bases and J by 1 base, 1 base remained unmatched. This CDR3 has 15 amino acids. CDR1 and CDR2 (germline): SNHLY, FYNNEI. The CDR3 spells CASSGQGGNTGELFF. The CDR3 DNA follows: TGTGCCAGCAGTGGACAGGGGGGGAACACCGGGGAGCTGTTTTTT.

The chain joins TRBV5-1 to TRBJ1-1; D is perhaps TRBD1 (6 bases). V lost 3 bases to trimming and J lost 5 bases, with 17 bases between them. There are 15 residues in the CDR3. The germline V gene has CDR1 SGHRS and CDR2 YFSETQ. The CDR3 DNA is TGCGCCAGCAGCTCGGTGGAAGGGGGGAAGACTGAAGCTTTCTTT. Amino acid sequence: CASSSVEGGKTEAFF.

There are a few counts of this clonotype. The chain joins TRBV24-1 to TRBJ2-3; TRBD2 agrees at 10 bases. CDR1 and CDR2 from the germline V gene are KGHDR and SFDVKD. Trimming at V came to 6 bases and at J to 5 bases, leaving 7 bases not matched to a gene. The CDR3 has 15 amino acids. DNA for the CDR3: TGTGCCACCAGTAACCTAGCGGGAGCAGGAGATACGCAGTATTTT. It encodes CATSNLAGAGDTQYF.

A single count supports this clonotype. The chain's CDR3 is CASSQLGYGYTF. The CDR3 DNA reads as TGTGCCAGCAGTCAACTTGGCTATGGCTACACCTTC. This chain links TRBV6-6 with TRBJ1-2; D is ambiguous. The ends were cut back, 5 bases at V and 4 bases at J, with 8 bases in the middle. Looked up from germline, CDR1 is MNHNY and CDR2 is SVGAGI (reference sequence). CDR3 length: 12 residues.

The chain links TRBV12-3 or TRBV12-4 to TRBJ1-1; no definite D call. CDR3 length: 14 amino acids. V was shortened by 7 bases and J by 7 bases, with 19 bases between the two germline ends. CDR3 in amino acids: CASTDQTELGEAFF. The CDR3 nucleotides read TGTGCCAGCACCGACCAGACGGAGCTCGGTGAAGCTTTCTTT.

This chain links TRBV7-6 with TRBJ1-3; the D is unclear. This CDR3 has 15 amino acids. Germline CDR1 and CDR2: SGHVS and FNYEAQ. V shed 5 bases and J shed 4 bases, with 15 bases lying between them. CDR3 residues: CASSPRNLVGNTIYF. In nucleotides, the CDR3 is TGTGCCAGCAGCCCCCGAAATCTCGTGGGAAACACCATATATTTT.

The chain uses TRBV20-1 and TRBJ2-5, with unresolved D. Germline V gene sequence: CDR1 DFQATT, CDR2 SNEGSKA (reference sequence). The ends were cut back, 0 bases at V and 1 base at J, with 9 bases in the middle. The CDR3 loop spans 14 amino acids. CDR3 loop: CSARDPASQETQYF. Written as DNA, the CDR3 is TGCAGTGCTAGAGATCCAGCCTCCCAAGAGACCCAGTACTTC.

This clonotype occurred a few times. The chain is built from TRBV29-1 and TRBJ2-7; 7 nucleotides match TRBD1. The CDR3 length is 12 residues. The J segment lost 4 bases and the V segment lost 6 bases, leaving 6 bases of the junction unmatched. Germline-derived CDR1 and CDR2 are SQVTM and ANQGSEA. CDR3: CSVGDSLYEQYV. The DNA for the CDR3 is TGCAGCGTCGGGGACAGCCTATACGAGCAGTACGTC.

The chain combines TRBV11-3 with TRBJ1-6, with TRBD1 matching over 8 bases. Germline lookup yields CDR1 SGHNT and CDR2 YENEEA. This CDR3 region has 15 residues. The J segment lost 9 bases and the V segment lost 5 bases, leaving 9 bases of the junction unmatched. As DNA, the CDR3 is TGTGCCAGCAGCCCTCAGACAGGGGCGGGTTCACCCCTCCACTTT. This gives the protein CASSPQTGAGSPLHF.

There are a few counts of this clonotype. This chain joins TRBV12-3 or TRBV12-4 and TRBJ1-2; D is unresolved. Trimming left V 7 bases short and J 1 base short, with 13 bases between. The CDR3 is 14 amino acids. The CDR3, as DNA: TGTGCCAGCACCAGGACCCGGAATAACTATGGCTACACCTTC. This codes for CASTRTRNNYGYTF.

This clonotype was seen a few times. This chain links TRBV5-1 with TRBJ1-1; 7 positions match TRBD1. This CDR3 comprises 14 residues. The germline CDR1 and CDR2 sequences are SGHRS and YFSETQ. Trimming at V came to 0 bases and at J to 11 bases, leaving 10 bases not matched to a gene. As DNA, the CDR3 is TGCGCCAGCAGCTTGGTGACAGGGAACCCAATCGCTTTCTTT. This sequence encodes CASSLVTGNPIAFF.

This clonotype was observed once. In nucleotides, the CDR3 is TGCAGTGCTGGTACTACAGGGACTAGGGTGAACACTGAAGCTTTCTTT. The encoded protein is CSAGTTGTRVNTEAFF. The rearrangement joins TRBV20-1 to TRBJ1-1; D is perhaps TRBD1 (6 bases). The germline V gene encodes CDR1 DFQATT and CDR2 SNEGSKA (reference sequence). The CDR3 is 16 amino acids. V was cut by 5 bases and J by 0 bases, with 19 bases left in between.

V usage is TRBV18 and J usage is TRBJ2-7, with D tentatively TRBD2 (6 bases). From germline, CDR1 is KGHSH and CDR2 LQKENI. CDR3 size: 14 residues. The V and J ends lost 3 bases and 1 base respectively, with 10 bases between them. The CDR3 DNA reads TGTGCCAGCTCACCCCGGGACTCTTCCTACGAGCAGTACGTC. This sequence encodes CASSPRDSSYEQYV.

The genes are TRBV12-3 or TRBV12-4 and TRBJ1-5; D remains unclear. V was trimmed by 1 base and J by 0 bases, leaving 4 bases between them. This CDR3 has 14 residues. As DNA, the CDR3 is TGTGCCAGCAGTTTAGTTCTTAGCAATCAGCCCCAGCATTTT. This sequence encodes CASSLVLSNQPQHF.

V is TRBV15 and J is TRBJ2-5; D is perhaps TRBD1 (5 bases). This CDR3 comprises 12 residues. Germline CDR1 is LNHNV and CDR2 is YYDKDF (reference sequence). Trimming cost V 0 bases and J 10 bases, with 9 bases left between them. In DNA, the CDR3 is TGTGCCACCAGCAGAGATATCCAGGGCCAGTACTTC. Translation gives CATSRDIQGQYF.

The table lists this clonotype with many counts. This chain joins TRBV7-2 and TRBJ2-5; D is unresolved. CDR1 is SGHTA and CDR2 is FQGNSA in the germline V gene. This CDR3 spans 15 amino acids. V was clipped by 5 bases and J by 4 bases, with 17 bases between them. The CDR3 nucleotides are TGTGCCAGCAGCCCCCTCATGGGGTTTAGAGAGACCCAGTACTTC. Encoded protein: CASSPLMGFRETQYF.

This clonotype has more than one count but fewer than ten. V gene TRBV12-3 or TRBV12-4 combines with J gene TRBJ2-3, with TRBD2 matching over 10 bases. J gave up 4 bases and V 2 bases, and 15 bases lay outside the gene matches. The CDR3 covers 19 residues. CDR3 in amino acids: CASSLMGTLASGRSDTQYF. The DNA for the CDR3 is TGTGCCAGCAGTTTAATGGGGACTTTGGCTAGCGGGAGATCAGATACGCAGTATTTT.

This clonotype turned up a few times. Here the CDR3 DNA reads TGCGCCAGCAGCTTGGACCGCGCGGGAGGGCCTGGTGAGCAGTTCTTC. Amino acid sequence: CASSLDRAGGPGEQFF. This chain joins TRBV5-1 and TRBJ2-1, with 9 bases fitting TRBD2. J was trimmed by 9 bases and V by 0 bases; bases with no gene match: 10. CDR3 length: 16 residues. The germline V gene encodes CDR1 SGHRS and CDR2 YFSETQ.

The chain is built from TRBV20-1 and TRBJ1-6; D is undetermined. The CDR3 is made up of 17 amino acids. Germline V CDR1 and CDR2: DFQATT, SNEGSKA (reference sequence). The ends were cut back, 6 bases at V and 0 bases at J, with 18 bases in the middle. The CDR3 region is CSADGAGGSSYNSPLHF. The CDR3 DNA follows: TGCAGTGCCGACGGCGCGGGTGGGAGCTCCTATAATTCACCCCTCCACTTT.

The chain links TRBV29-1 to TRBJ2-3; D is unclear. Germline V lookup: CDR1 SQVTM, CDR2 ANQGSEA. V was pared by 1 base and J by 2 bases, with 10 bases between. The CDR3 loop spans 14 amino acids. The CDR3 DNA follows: TGCAGCGTTGAAGGCCGGGCTGTCACAGATACGCAGTATTTT. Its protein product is CSVEGRAVTDTQYF.

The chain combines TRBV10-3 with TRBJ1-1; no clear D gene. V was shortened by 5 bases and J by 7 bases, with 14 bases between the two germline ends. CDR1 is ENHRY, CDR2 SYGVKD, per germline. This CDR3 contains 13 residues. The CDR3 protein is CAISPSWASEAFF. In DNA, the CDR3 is TGTGCCATCAGTCCTAGCTGGGCCAGTGAAGCTTTCTTT.

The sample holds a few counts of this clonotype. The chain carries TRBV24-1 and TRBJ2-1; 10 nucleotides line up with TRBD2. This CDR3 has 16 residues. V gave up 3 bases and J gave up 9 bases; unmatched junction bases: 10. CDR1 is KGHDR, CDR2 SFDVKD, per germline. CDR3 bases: TGTGCCACCAGTGATCCCAGGGGAAGCGGGAGGGGTGAGCAGTTCTTC. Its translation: CATSDPRGSGRGEQFF.